The clone carrying this T cell receptor beta chain came up many times. Its antigen is not identified. This entry comes from a study of T cell repertoires in cytomegalovirus infection. Overall study context: Public TCR beta signatures provided an indication of both CMV infection and a matching HLA type.

Findings and caveats of the study: The study identified carriers of CMV plus the relevant HLA from cumulative public TCR beta family frequency. The ex vivo response was dominated by HLA-C-restricted CMV-specific TCR beta clonotypes.

Using its own MiXCR run on the reads, TCRdb lists one record per CDR3 protein. The sample consists of approximately 500,000 distinct CDR3 sequences, approximately 25% of them appearing once. The sequencing sample was made of PBMCs. The TCR comes from a human donor in good health (CMV status not recorded). Some clones in this sample may be carry-over from other donors' samples.

CDR3 residues: CASSFVGYEQYF. The CDR3, as DNA: TGTGCCAGCAGCTTCGTGGGGTACGAGCAGTACTTC. The genes are TRBV7-9 and TRBJ2-7; unclear D gene. The CDR3 length is 12 residues. CDR1 and CDR2 from the germline V gene are SEHNR and FQNEAQ (reference sequence). V gave up 3 bases and J gave up 4 bases, with 7 bases separating them.